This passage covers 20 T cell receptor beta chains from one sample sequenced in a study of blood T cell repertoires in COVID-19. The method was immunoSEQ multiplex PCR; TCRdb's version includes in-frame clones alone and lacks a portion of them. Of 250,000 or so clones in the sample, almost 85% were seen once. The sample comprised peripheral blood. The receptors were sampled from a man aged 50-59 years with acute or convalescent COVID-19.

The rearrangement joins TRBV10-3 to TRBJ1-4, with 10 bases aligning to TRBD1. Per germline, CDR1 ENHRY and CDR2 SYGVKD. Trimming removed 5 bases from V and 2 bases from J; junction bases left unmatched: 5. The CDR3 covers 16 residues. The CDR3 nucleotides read TGTGCCATCAGTCAAGACAGGGGGCCTACTAATGAAAAACTGTTTTTT. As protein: CAISQDRGPTNEKLFF.

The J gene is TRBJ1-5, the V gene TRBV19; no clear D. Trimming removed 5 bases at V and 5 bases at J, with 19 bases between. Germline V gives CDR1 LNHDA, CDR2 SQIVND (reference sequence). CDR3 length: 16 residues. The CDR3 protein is CASSVHAGRRDQPQHF. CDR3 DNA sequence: TGTGCCAGTAGTGTCCATGCCGGGAGAAGGGATCAGCCCCAGCATTTT.

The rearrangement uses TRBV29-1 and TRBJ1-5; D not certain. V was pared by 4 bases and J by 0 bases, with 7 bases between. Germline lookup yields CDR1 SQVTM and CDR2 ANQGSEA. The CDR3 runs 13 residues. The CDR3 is CSVAENSNQPQHF. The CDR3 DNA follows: TGCAGCGTTGCTGAGAATAGCAATCAGCCCCAGCATTTT.

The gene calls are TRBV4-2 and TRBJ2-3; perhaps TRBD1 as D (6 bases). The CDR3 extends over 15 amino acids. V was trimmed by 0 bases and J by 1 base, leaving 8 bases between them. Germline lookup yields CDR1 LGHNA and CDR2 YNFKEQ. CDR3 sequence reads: CASSQDRGGTDTQYF. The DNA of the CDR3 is TGTGCCAGCAGCCAAGACAGGGGTGGCACAGATACGCAGTATTTT.

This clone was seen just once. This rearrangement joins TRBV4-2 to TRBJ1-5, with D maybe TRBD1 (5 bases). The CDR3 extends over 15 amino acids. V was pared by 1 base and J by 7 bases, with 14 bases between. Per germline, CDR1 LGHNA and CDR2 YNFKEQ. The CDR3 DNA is TGTGCCAGCAGCCAAGGGAGGGGTTACAAACAGCCCCAGCATTTT. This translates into CASSQGRGYKQPQHF.

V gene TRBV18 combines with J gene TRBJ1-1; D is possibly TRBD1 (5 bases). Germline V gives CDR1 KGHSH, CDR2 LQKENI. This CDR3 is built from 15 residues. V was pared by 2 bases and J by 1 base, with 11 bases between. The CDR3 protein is CASSPFVRENTEAFF. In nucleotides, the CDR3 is TGTGCCAGCTCACCATTCGTCAGGGAGAACACTGAAGCTTTCTTT.

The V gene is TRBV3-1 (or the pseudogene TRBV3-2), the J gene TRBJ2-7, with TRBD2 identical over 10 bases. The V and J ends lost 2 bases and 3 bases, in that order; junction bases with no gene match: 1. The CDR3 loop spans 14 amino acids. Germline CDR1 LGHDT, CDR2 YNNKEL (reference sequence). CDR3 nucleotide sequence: TGTGCCAGCAGCCAACCTAGCGGGAGCTACGAGCAGTACTTC. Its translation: CASSQPSGSYEQYF.

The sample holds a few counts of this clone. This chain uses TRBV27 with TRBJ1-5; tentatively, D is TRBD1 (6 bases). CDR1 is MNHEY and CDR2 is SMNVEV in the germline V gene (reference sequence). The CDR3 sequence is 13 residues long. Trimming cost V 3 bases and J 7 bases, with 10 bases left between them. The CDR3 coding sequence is TGTGCCAGCAGTTTCAGGGGACACCAGCCCCAGCATTTT. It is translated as CASSFRGHQPQHF.

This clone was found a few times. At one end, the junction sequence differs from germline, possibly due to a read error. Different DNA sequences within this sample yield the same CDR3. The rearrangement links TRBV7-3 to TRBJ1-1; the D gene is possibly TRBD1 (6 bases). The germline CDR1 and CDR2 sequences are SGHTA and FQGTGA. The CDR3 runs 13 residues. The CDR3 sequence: CASSLTGDTEAFF. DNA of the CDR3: TGTGCCAGCAGCTTAACGGGGGACACCGAAGCTTTCTTT.

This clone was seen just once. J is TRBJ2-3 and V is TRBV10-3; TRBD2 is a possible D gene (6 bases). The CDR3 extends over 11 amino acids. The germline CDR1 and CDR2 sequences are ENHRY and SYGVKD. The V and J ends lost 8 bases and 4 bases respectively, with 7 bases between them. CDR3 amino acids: CAISGADTQYF. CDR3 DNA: TGTGCCATCTCGGGGGCAGATACGCAGTATTTT.

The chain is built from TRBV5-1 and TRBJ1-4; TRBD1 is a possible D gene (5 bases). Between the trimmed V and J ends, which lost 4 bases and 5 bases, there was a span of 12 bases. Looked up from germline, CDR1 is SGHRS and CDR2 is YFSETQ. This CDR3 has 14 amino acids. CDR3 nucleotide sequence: TGCGCCAGCAGCCTCGACAGTACCAATGAAAAACTGTTTTTT. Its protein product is CASSLDSTNEKLFF.

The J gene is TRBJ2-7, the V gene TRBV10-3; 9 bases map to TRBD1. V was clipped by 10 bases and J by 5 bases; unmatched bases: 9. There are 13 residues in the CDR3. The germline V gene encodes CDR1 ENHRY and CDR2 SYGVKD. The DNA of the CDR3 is TGTGCCACCTCAAAGGGACAGGGCGACGAGCAGTACTTC. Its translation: CATSKGQGDEQYF.

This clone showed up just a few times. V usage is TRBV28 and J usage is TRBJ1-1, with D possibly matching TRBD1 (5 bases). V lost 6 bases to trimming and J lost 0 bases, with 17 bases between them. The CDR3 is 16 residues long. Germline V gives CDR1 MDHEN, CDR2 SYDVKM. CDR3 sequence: CASRSAGEGMNTEAFF. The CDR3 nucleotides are TGTGCCAGCAGATCGGCGGGAGAGGGGATGAACACTGAAGCTTTCTTT. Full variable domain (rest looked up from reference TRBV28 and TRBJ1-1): DVKVTQSSRYLVKRTGEKVFLECVQDMDHENMFWYRQDPGLGLRLIYFSYDVKMKEKGDIPEGYSVSREKKERFSLILESASTNQTSMYLCASRSAGEGMNTEAFFGQGTRLTVV.

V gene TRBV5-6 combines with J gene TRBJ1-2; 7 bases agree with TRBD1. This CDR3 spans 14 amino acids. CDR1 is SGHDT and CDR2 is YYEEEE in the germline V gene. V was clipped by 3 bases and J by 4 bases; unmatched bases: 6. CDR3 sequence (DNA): TGTGCCAGCAGCTCCGGGACAGACCTCTATGGCTACACCTTC. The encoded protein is CASSSGTDLYGYTF.

The CDR3 coding sequence is TGTGCCTGGAGGGTCGGGGATGAGCAGTTCTTC. It encodes CAWRVGDEQFF. V is TRBV30 and J is TRBJ2-1, with D possibly being TRBD2 (5 bases). There are 11 residues in the CDR3. Germline values: CDR1 GTSNPN, CDR2 SVGIG (reference sequence). V dropped 3 bases and J dropped 8 bases, with 8 bases sitting between them.

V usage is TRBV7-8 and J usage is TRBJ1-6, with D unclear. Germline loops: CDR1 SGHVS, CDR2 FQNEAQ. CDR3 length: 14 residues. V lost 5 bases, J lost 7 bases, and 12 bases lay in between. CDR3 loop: CASSPTTLNSPLHF. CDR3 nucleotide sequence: TGTGCCAGCAGCCCGACAACCCTCAATTCACCCCTCCACTTT. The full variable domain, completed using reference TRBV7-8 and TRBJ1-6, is GAGVSQSPRYKVAKRGQDVALRCDPISGHVSLFWYQQALGQGPEFLTYFQNEAQLDKSGLPSDRFFAERPEGSVSTLKIQRTQQEDSAVYLCASSPTTLNSPLHFGNGTRLTVT.

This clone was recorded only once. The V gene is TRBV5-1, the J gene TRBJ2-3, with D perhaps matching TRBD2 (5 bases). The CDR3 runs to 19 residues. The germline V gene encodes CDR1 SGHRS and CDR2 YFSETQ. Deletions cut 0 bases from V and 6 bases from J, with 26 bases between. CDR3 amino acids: CASSLAGSGKVSSRDTQYF. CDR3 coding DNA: TGCGCCAGCAGCTTGGCAGGCAGCGGAAAAGTTTCTTCCAGGGATACGCAGTATTTT.

The CDR3 loop is CASSQVPGQGAYEQYF. For the CDR3, the DNA is TGTGCCAGCAGCCAAGTTCCTGGACAGGGGGCCTACGAGCAGTACTTC. The chain carries TRBV14 and TRBJ2-7; 10 bases map to TRBD1. V dropped 1 base and J dropped 2; count of bases not matched to a gene: 5. CDR1 and CDR2 from the germline V gene are SGHDN and FVKESK. CDR3 size: 16 residues.

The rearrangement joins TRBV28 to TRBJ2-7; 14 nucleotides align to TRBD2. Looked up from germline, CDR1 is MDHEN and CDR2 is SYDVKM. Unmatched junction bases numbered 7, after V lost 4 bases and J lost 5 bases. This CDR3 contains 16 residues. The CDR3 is CASSSHGLAGGHEQYF. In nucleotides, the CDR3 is TGTGCCAGCAGTTCACATGGACTAGCGGGAGGCCACGAGCAGTACTTC.

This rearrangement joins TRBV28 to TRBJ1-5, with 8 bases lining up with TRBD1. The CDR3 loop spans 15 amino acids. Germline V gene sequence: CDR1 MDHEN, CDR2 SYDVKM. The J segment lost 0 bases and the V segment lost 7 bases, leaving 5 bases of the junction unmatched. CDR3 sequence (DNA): TGTGCCAGCATTAGACAGGGGATTAGCAATCAGCCCCAGCATTTT. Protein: CASIRQGISNQPQHF.